This T cell receptor beta chain was sequenced in a study of blood T cells in healthy people across ages. Study-level points and caveats: Long-lived donors carried more naive CD4+ cells and greater diversity than aged donors.

Alongside a J-beta primer mix, a sample-barcoded 5' primer served in a second PCR lasting about 7 to 12 cycles. TCRdb re-derived calls from the 5' RACE reads in MiXCR, one entry per CDR3 protein. The sample includes 1.5 million to 2 million distinct CDR3 sequences, over 25% of them seen just once. CDR3 length: 13 residues. Germline values: CDR1 DFQATT, CDR2 SNEGSKA (reference sequence). Trimming left V 0 bases short and J 4 bases short, with 9 bases between. There were at least 5.5 micrograms of total RNA extracted from every sample. With respect to this clonotype: The antigen remains unidentified.

The genes are TRBV20-1 and TRBJ1-2, with D unresolved. What was sequenced was blood. The source is a woman aged 30 to 39 in good health. CDR3 protein: CSARDWTAYGYTF. CDR3 bases: TGCAGTGCTAGAGATTGGACGGCCTATGGCTACACCTTC.